Shown below are 5 T cell receptor beta chains from a single sample sequenced in a study of T cells in pancreatic ductal adenocarcinoma. No neoadjuvant therapy was given to the selected pancreatic ductal adenocarcinoma patients before their surgery. TCRdb's copy holds only in-frame clones and misses some; the assay was immunoSEQ multiplex PCR. The sample gives over 90,000 clones, over 90% of which show up once; around 2.9% is in the top ten. Input material: PBMCs. The receptors were sampled from a human donor with pancreatic ductal adenocarcinoma.

CDR3 DNA sequence: TGTGCCATCAGTGAGTTAGGGGCAGGTACGTTCTTC. Translated: CAISELGAGTFF. The rearrangement links TRBV10-3 to TRBJ2-1, with D possibly matching TRBD1 (5 bases). The CDR3 has 12 amino acids. Trimming pared 1 base from V and 15 bases from J, leaving 13 bases between. CDR1 and CDR2 (germline): ENHRY, SYGVKD.

This sequence joins TRBV9 and TRBJ2-2, with 8 bases aligning to TRBD2. In germline, CDR1 is SGDLS, CDR2 YYNGEE. This CDR3 is 14 amino acids long. J lost 5 bases, V lost 7 bases, and 7 bases had no gene match. The CDR3 coding sequence is TGTGCCAGCGACAGCGGGAGCAGAACCGGGGAGCTGTTTTTT. It yields the protein CASDSGSRTGELFF.

J is TRBJ2-2 and V is TRBV10-2, with D possibly matching TRBD2 (6 bases). Trimming pared 1 base from V and 0 bases from J, leaving 9 bases between. The CDR3 spans 16 residues. Germline loops: CDR1 WSHSY, CDR2 SAAADI. CDR3 DNA sequence: TGCGCCAGCAGTGAGTTTAGGACTACGAACACCGGGGAGCTGTTTTTT. Translating gives CASSEFRTTNTGELFF.

A note on this clone: The sample has other DNA sequences that encode this CDR3 too. The rearrangement joins TRBV19 to TRBJ2-3; D call uncertain. Between the trimmed V and J ends, which lost 6 bases and 0 bases, there was a span of 4 bases. The CDR3 spans 12 residues. The V gene's germline CDR1 is LNHDA and CDR2 SQIVND (reference sequence). CDR3 in DNA: TGTGCCAGTAGCCTTAGCACAGATACGCAGTATTTT. It translates to CASSLSTDTQYF.

V is TRBV7-2 and J is TRBJ2-7, with 13 positions matching TRBD2. The CDR3 spans 16 residues. V trimming: 1 base; J trimming: 4 bases; junction bases outside the gene matches: 4. Germline loops: CDR1 SGHTA, CDR2 FQGNSA. The CDR3 is CASSLEGTSGAYEQYF. The CDR3, as DNA: TGTGCCAGCAGCTTAGAAGGGACTAGCGGGGCTTACGAGCAGTACTTC. The full variable domain, in which reference TRBV7-2 and TRBJ2-7 provide the parts outside the CDR3, is GAGVSQSPSNKVTEKGKDVELRCDPISGHTALYWYRQSLGQGLEFLIYFQGNSAPDKSGLPSDRFSAERTGGSVSTLTIQRTQQEDSAVYLCASSLEGTSGAYEQYFGPGTRLTVT.